The source of this TCR beta chain is a study of CD8+ T cells in alopecia areata. Study background: People stayed on tofacitinib for 6 to 18 months, then stopped the drug for 6 months. Study results and limitations: Scalp and blood samples kept many expanded lesional clones throughout tofacitinib.

The table lists this clone with a few counts. Its cognate antigen is unknown. Reverse transcription of extracted RNA yielded cDNA, which provided the sequencing template. Sequencing used immunoSEQ multiplex PCR; TCRdb keeps in-frame clones, though not all of them. The table records 250,000 to 300,000 clones, 58% of them present only once. As for treatment: oral pan-JAK inhibitor, 5-10 mg twice daily. The sequencing used CD4+ T cells sorted from blood, collected at week 24, from a patient treated with tofacitinib. The sequence came from a human donor with alopecia areata.

The CDR3 loop reads CASARTSGGAWKEGETQYF. CDR3 coding DNA: TGTGCCAGCGCCCGGACTAGCGGGGGAGCATGGAAGGAAGGGGAGACCCAGTACTTC. The gene calls are TRBV27 and TRBJ2-5, with 13 bases matching TRBD2. Losses at the gene ends were 8 bases for V and 5 bases for J; bases not matched to a gene: 20. This CDR3 contains 19 residues. Looked up from germline, CDR1 is MNHEY and CDR2 is SMNVEV (reference sequence).